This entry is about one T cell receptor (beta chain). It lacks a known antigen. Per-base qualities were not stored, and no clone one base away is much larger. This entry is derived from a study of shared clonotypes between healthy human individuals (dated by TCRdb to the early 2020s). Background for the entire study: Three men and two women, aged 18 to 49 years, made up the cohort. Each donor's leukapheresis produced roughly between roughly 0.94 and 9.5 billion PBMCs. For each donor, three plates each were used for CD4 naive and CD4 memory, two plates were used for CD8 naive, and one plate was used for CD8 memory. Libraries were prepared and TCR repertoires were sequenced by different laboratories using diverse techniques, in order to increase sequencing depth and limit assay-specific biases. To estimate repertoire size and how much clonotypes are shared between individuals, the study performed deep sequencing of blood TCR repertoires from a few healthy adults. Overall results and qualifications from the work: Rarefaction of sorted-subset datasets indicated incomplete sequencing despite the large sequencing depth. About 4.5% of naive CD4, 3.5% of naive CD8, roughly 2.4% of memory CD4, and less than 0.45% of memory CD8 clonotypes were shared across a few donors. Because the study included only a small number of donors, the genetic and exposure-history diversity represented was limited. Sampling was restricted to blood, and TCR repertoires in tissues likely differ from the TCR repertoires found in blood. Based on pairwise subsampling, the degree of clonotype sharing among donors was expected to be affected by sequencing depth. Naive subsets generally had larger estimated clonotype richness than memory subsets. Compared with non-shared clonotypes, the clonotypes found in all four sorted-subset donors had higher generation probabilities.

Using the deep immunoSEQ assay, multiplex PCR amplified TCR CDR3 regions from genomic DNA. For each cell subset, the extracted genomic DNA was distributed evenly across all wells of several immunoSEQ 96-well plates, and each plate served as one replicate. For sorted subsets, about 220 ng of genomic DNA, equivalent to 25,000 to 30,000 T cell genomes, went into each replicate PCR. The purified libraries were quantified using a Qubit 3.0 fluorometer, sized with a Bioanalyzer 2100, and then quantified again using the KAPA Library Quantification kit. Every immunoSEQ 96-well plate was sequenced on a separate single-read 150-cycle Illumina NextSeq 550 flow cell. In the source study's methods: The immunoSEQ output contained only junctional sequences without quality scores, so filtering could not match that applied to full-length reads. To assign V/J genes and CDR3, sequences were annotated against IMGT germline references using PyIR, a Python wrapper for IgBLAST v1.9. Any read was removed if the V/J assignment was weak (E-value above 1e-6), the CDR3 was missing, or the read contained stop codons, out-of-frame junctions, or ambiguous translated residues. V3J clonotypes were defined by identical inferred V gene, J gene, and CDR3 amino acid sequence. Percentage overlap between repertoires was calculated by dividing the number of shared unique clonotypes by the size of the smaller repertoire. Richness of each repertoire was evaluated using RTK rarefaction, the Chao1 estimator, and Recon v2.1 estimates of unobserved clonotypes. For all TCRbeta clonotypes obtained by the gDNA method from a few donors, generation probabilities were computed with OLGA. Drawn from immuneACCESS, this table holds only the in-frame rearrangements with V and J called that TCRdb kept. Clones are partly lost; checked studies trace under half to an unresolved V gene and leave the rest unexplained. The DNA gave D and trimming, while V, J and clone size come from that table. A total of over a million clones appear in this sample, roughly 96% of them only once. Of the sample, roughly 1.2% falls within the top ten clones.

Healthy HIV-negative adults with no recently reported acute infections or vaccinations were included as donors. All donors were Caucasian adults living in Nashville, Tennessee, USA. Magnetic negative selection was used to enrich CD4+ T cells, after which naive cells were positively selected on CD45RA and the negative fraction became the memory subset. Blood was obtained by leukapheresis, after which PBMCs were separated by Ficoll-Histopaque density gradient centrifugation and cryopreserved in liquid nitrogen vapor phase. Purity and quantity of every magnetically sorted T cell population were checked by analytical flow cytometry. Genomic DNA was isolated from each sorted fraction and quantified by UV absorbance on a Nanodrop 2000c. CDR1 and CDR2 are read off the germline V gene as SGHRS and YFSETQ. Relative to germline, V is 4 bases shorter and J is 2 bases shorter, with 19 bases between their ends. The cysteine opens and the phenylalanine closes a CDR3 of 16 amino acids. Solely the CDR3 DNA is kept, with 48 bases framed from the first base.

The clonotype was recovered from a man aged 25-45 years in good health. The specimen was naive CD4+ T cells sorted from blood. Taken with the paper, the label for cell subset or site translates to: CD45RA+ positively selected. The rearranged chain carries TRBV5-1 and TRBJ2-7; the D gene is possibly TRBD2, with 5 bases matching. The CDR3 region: CASSLGLTRAPYEQYF. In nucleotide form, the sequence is TGCGCCAGCAGCCTAGGACTCACCCGTGCGCCCTACGAGCAGTACTTC.